The 23 T cell receptor beta chains in this list originate from one sample, sequenced in a study of T cells in localized non-small cell lung cancer. Produced via immunoSEQ multiplex PCR; TCRdb's table is partial and in-frame only. Found here are 18,000 or so clones, over 75% of them singletons; the top ten hold about 25%. The sequencing here drew on peripheral blood, taken before any cancer treatment. The source of these receptors is a female donor over 55 with stage I lung adenocarcinoma.

The genes are TRBV11-2 and TRBJ2-5, with no clear D. Germline-derived CDR1 and CDR2 are SGHAT and FQNNGV. CDR3 size: 11 residues. V lost 4 bases and J lost 1, with 1 base in between. Written as DNA, the CDR3 is TGTGCCAGCAGCTCCCAAGAGACCCAGTACTTC. Translation: CASSSQETQYF.

The chain links TRBV2 to TRBJ1-2; a weak D match, TRBD1 (5 bases). CDR1 and CDR2 from the germline V gene are SNHLY and FYNNEI. Deletions cut 7 bases from V and 0 bases from J, with 15 bases between. The CDR3 runs to 15 residues. CDR3 sequence (DNA): TGTGCCAGCAAAGGCAGGGAAAATCCTAACTATGGCTACACCTTC. Its translation: CASKGRENPNYGYTF.

The chain recombines TRBV30 with TRBJ2-7, with 8 bases lining up with TRBD2. The CDR3 runs to 14 residues. Germline values: CDR1 GTSNPN, CDR2 SVGIG (reference sequence). V lost 0 bases to trimming and J lost 4 bases; unmatched junction nucleotides: 5. CDR3 in DNA: TGTGCCTGGAGTGTCGGCGGGGGGCCTTACGAGCAGTACTTC. Translating it yields CAWSVGGGPYEQYF.

The rearrangement joins TRBV6-5 to TRBJ1-2; TRBD1 aligns across 7 bases. Germline lookup yields CDR1 MNHEY and CDR2 SVGAGI. This CDR3 comprises 14 residues. The V gene end was trimmed by 7 bases and the J gene end by 2 bases; junction bases not matched to a gene: 7. CDR3 protein: CASTRGQTNYGYTF. The CDR3 DNA reads TGTGCCAGCACCCGGGGACAGACAAACTATGGCTACACCTTC.

This clone was detected only once. This chain links TRBV5-1 with TRBJ2-3; the D is unclear. The V end was cut by 0 bases, the J end by 2 bases, with 7 bases between. The V gene's germline CDR1 is SGHRS and CDR2 YFSETQ. The CDR3 spans 14 residues. CDR3 in DNA: TGCGCCAGCAGCTTGGGGAGCACCACAGATACGCAGTATTTT. Encoded protein: CASSLGSTTDTQYF. The full variable domain, completed using reference TRBV5-1 and TRBJ2-3, is KAGVTQTPRYLIKTRGQQVTLSCSPISGHRSVSWYQQTPGQGLQFLFEYFSETQRNKGNFPGRFSGRQFSNSRSEMNVSTLELGDSALYLCASSLGSTTDTQYFGPGTRLTVL.

This rearrangement joins TRBV29-1 to TRBJ1-1, with D unresolved. CDR1 SQVTM and CDR2 ANQGSEA come from the germline V gene. This CDR3 comprises 13 residues. The CDR3 sequence is CSGVPKTGTEAFF. The CDR3 DNA follows: TGCTCCGGGGTCCCTAAGACGGGCACTGAAGCTTTCTTT.

V is TRBV7-8 and J is TRBJ1-3, with D possibly matching TRBD1 (6 bases). Germline values: CDR1 SGHVS, CDR2 FQNEAQ. The CDR3 sequence is 14 residues long. V gave up 5 bases and J gave up 1 base, with 9 bases separating them. The CDR3: CASSQRGSGNTIYF. The CDR3 DNA is TGTGCCAGCAGCCAAAGGGGGTCTGGAAACACCATATATTTT.

The V call is TRBV9, the J call TRBJ1-4; no clear D. Germline CDR1 and CDR2: SGDLS and YYNGEE. The CDR3 spans 17 residues. The ends were cut back, 4 bases at V and 4 bases at J, with 20 bases in the middle. Written as DNA, the CDR3 is TGTGCCAGCAGCCCCCAGGTATCGGCAGGCTATAATGAAAAACTGTTTTTT. This codes for CASSPQVSAGYNEKLFF.

Only a few counts were recorded for this clone. This chain joins TRBV7-6 and TRBJ2-1; D unresolved. CDR3 length: 14 amino acids. The V end was cut by 1 base, the J end by 5 bases, with 9 bases between. CDR1 is SGHVS, CDR2 FNYEAQ, per germline. CDR3 sequence (DNA): TGTGCCAGCAGCTTAGAAGTGACCAACAATGAGCAGTTCTTC. Its translation is CASSLEVTNNEQFF.

In its sample, this clone was seen a few times. The chain employs TRBV6-6 and TRBJ1-2, with 7 positions matching TRBD1. Germline CDR1 MNHNY, CDR2 SVGAGI (reference sequence). The CDR3 is 15 residues long. V was clipped by 8 bases and J by 8 bases; unmatched bases: 17. In DNA, the CDR3 is TGTGCCAGCGCGATATTGATAGACAGGGAGGAGGGCTACACCTTC. Translation gives CASAILIDREEGYTF.

This sequence joins TRBV6-5 and TRBJ1-1; maybe TRBD1 (5 bases). In germline, CDR1 is MNHEY, CDR2 SVGAGI. The germline V and J ends were trimmed by 2 bases and 5 bases, with 12 bases remaining between them. CDR3 length: 14 residues. The CDR3 sequence is CASSYGGLGTEAFF. The CDR3 bases are TGTGCCAGCAGTTACGGGGGTTTGGGGACTGAAGCTTTCTTT.

This clone has a handful of counts. CDR3 sequence: CASSQGHGSYEQYF. CDR3 nucleotides: TGCGCCAGCAGCCAAGGGCATGGCTCCTACGAGCAGTACTTC. The chain combines TRBV4-3 with TRBJ2-7; D gene uncertain. Trimming took 1 base from V and 0 from J, leaving 7 bases between them. The CDR3 contains 14 residues. Per the germline V gene, CDR1 is LGHNA and CDR2 is YSLEER.

CDR3 region: CAWEEGSGNTIYF. The CDR3 DNA follows: TGTGCCTGGGAGGAGGGTTCTGGAAACACCATATATTTT. The chain links TRBV30 to TRBJ1-3, with D hard to call. Trimming removed 5 bases at V and 1 base at J, with 9 bases between. The CDR3 is 13 amino acids. Germline lookup yields CDR1 GTSNPN and CDR2 SVGIG (reference sequence).

V and J are TRBV10-3 and TRBJ2-3; D tentatively fits TRBD1 or TRBD2 (5 bases each). The CDR3 runs to 13 residues. CDR1 is ENHRY and CDR2 is SYGVKD in the germline V gene. V lost 7 bases and J lost 2, with 10 bases in between. The CDR3 DNA sequence: TGTGCCATCAAATGGGACCCCACAGATACGCAGTATTTT. It codes for CAIKWDPTDTQYF.

This chain uses TRBV27 with TRBJ1-1, with D unresolved. The CDR3 consists of 16 residues. Per the germline V gene, CDR1 is MNHEY and CDR2 is SMNVEV (reference sequence). The V gene lost 5 bases and the J gene lost 1 base, with 17 bases spanning the gap. The CDR3 bases are TGTGCCAGCAGTCCTCAAGAACGAAGTAAGAACACTGAAGCTTTCTTT. It is translated as CASSPQERSKNTEAFF.

The CDR3 sequence: CASSHPLGRGQVYEQYF. Written as DNA, the CDR3 is TGCGCCAGCAGCCACCCCCTCGGCCGGGGGCAGGTCTACGAGCAGTACTTC. The chain joins TRBV4-1 to TRBJ2-7, with D possibly being TRBD1 or TRBD2 (6 bases each). The CDR3 spans 17 residues. Trimming shortened V by 3 bases and J by 3 bases, and 21 bases separated the two germline ends. Germline V gives CDR1 MGHRA, CDR2 YSYEKL.

The chain joins TRBV6-1 to TRBJ1-1; D gene unclear. CDR3 size: 13 residues. V shed 1 base and J shed 7 bases, with 10 bases lying between them. Germline CDR1 MNHNS, CDR2 SASEGT. The DNA of the CDR3 is TGTGCCAGCAGTGAAGAGGAGCGCCGTGAAGCTTTCTTT. The encoded protein is CASSEEERREAFF.

The genes are TRBV14 and TRBJ2-1; 8 nucleotides line up with TRBD1. The V and J ends lost 5 bases and 7 bases, in that order; junction bases with no gene match: 10. This CDR3 contains 15 residues. Per germline, CDR1 SGHDN and CDR2 FVKESK. The CDR3 nucleotides read TGTGCCAGCAGCTATGGACAGGGTAGGCGGAATGAGCAGTTCTTC. Protein product: CASSYGQGRRNEQFF. Full variable domain (missing parts from reference TRBV14 and TRBJ2-1): EAGVTQFPSHSVIEKGQTVTLRCDPISGHDNLYWYRRVMGKEIKFLLHFVKESKQDESGMPNNRFLAERTGGTYSTLKVQPAELEDSGVYFCASSYGQGRRNEQFFGPGTRLTVL.

The CDR3 sequence: CASRYQVGNEQFF. The CDR3 DNA sequence: TGCGCCAGCAGGTACCAGGTGGGCAATGAGCAGTTCTTC. The V and J genes are TRBV5-1 and TRBJ2-1, with D unclear. CDR3 length equals 13 residues. Germline CDR1 SGHRS, CDR2 YFSETQ. The germline V and J ends were trimmed by 5 bases and 6 bases, with 12 bases remaining between them.

In DNA, the CDR3 is TGCGCCAGCAGTCTGCCGGGACAGGGCCTCTCTGGGGCCAACGTCCTGACTTTC. It codes for CASSLPGQGLSGANVLTF. V usage is TRBV23-1 and J usage is TRBJ2-6; 9 bases align to TRBD1. TRBV23-1 is filed as an ORF, its function uncertain. V trimming: 4 bases; J trimming: 0 bases; junction bases outside the gene matches: 7. The CDR3 runs to 18 residues.

This clone was seen a single time. This rearrangement joins TRBV5-4 to TRBJ1-1; D unresolved. The germline gives CDR1 SGHNT, CDR2 YYREEE (reference sequence). The CDR3 contains 12 residues. Trimming took 4 bases from V and 4 from J, leaving 8 bases between them. The CDR3 is CASSRASTEAFF. The CDR3 DNA sequence: TGTGCCAGCAGCCGTGCGTCCACTGAAGCTTTCTTT.

The rearrangement joins TRBV19 to TRBJ2-5, with D perhaps TRBD1 (5 bases). V was cut by 6 bases and J by 5 bases, with 16 bases left in between. CDR1 and CDR2 from the germline V gene are LNHDA and SQIVND (reference sequence). This CDR3 comprises 14 residues. The CDR3 DNA follows: TGTGCCAGTAGAGAGCGTTGGGGCTCGGAGACCCAGTACTTC. The encoded protein is CASRERWGSETQYF.

The chain recombines TRBV7-2 with TRBJ1-6; D not resolved. V lost 10 bases and J lost 4, with 14 bases in between. Germline loops: CDR1 SGHTA, CDR2 FQGNSA. The CDR3 runs to 14 residues. Here the CDR3 reads CATKDGPYNSPLHF. The CDR3 coding sequence is TGTGCCACCAAGGACGGCCCTTATAATTCACCCCTCCACTTT.